The 27 T cell receptor beta chains listed next were all sequenced from one sample in a study of T cells in Graves' hyperthyroidism and ophthalmopathy. RNA transcripts served as the template for amplifying TCR beta CDR3 regions. Using the HTBI primer set, a first-round RT-PCR was run on the TCR CDR3. From the multiplex PCR reads, TCRdb called clonotypes with MiXCR, one entry per CDR3 protein. The table shows some 350,000 distinct CDR3 sequences, with more than 15% occurring only once. Sequencing input: blood. These receptors were collected from a woman younger than 30 with Graves' hyperthyroidism that later progressed to Graves' ophthalmopathy.

This clonotype has at least ten counts. J is TRBJ1-1 and V is TRBV5-1, with D maybe TRBD1 (5 bases). The CDR3 contains 13 residues. The V gene lost 4 bases and the J gene lost 7 bases, with 14 bases spanning the gap. The germline gives CDR1 SGHRS, CDR2 YFSETQ. CDR3 in amino acids: CASSGGASIEAFF. CDR3 sequence (DNA): TGCGCCAGCAGCGGGGGTGCCTCCATTGAAGCTTTCTTT.

Ten or more counts support this clonotype. The chain carries TRBV12-3 or TRBV12-4 and TRBJ2-3; D gene uncertain. The CDR3 is 14 amino acids. Trimming left V 7 bases short and J 3 bases short, with 14 bases between. In nucleotides, the CDR3 is TGTGCCAGCAACGGCAGGCTGATGACAGATACGCAGTATTTT. Translating it yields CASNGRLMTDTQYF.

As regards this clonotype: A much larger clone sits a single nucleotide away, making a read error possible. The rearrangement links TRBV27 to TRBJ1-1, with 8 bases fitting TRBD1. The CDR3 sequence is 14 residues long. Germline CDR1 reads MNHEY; CDR2 reads SMNVEV (reference sequence). Written as DNA, the CDR3 is TGTGCCGGCAGCCATTATACGGACAGGGATGAAGCTTTCTTT. Amino acid sequence: CAGSHYTDRDEAFF.

In its sample, this clonotype was seen a few times. The chain has TRBV20-1 and TRBJ2-7; D possibly corresponds to TRBD1 (6 bases). The CDR3 runs 14 residues. Germline CDR1 reads DFQATT; CDR2 reads SNEGSKA (reference sequence). The V and J ends lost 4 bases and 5 bases respectively, with 18 bases between them. CDR3 amino acids: CSANLRTVVHEQYF. The CDR3 bases are TGCAGTGCTAACCTGCGGACAGTTGTTCACGAGCAGTACTTC.

The chain carries TRBV20-1 and TRBJ2-1, with 7 bases matching TRBD1. Germline CDR1 is DFQATT and CDR2 is SNEGSKA (reference sequence). CDR3 size: 14 residues. The V and J ends lost 6 bases and 5 bases, in that order; junction bases with no gene match: 10. CDR3 nucleotide sequence: TGCAGTGCCGATCCGGACAGGACCGACAATGAGCAGTTCTTC. This gives the protein CSADPDRTDNEQFF.

This clonotype was seen more than once but under ten times. The J gene is TRBJ2-7, the V gene TRBV9; a possible D gene is TRBD2 (6 bases). Trimming stripped 0 bases from V and 3 bases from J, with 16 bases between. Germline CDR1 reads SGDLS; CDR2 reads YYNGEE. CDR3 length: 16 amino acids. CDR3 nucleotides: TGTGCCAGCAGCGTAGCCGGAGGGGTCGGAGGCTACGAGCAGTACTTC. Residues: CASSVAGGVGGYEQYF.

The table lists this clonotype with many counts. V gene TRBV18 combines with J gene TRBJ2-1; TRBD1 aligns across 7 bases. Germline trimming cut 0 bases from V and 6 bases from J; bases unmatched to any gene: 8. The CDR3 covers 16 residues. Per the germline V gene, CDR1 is KGHSH and CDR2 is LQKENI. The CDR3: CASSPPMGQQTNEQFF. The CDR3, as DNA: TGTGCCAGCTCACCACCCATGGGACAGCAGACCAATGAGCAGTTCTTC.

This clonotype turned up a few times. This chain uses TRBV4-1 with TRBJ2-1; D is unclear. Looked up from germline, CDR1 is MGHRA and CDR2 is YSYEKL. V was trimmed by 1 base and J by 0 bases, leaving 7 bases between them. There are 15 residues in the CDR3. CDR3 in amino acids: CASSQVFGSYNEQFF. DNA of the CDR3: TGCGCCAGCAGCCAAGTGTTCGGCTCCTACAATGAGCAGTTCTTC.

This clonotype was detected many times. The chain employs TRBV20-1 and TRBJ2-7; TRBD2 aligns across 8 bases. With 5 bases clipped from V and 4 bases from J, the junction kept 4 bases outside the gene matches. Germline CDR1 DFQATT, CDR2 SNEGSKA (reference sequence). This CDR3 contains 12 residues. CDR3 region: CSAGTGGYEQYF. The CDR3, as DNA: TGCAGTGCTGGGACGGGAGGGTACGAGCAGTACTTC.

This clonotype was counted many times. CDR3 in DNA: TGTGCCAGCAGCTCCGCGGGCAGGGTTGACTATGGCTACACCTTC. It specifies CASSSAGRVDYGYTF. The chain carries TRBV28 and TRBJ1-2; tentatively, D is TRBD1 (5 bases). Trimming removed 6 bases at V and 3 bases at J, with 17 bases between. CDR3 length: 15 amino acids. CDR1 is MDHEN and CDR2 is SYDVKM in the germline V gene.

This clonotype was counted at least ten times. This chain connects TRBV6-1 to TRBJ2-7; tentatively, D is TRBD2 (6 bases). The germline gives CDR1 MNHNS, CDR2 SASEGT. V was trimmed by 0 bases and J by 5 bases, leaving 14 bases between them. This CDR3 is built from 15 residues. The CDR3 spells CASSEALGSSDEQYF. The CDR3 bases are TGTGCCAGCAGTGAAGCCCTCGGGAGTTCGGACGAGCAGTACTTC.

This clonotype was detected ten times or more. The CDR3 spells CASSLRSGSYEQYF. Here the CDR3 DNA reads TGTGCCAGCAGTTTGCGGTCCGGCTCCTACGAGCAGTACTTC. J is TRBJ2-7 and V is TRBV2; D ambiguous. The V and J ends lost 5 bases and 0 bases respectively, with 11 bases between them. The CDR3 covers 14 residues. The germline V gene encodes CDR1 SNHLY and CDR2 FYNNEI. The full variable domain, with the rest looked up from reference TRBV2 and TRBJ2-7, is EPEVTQTPSHQVTQMGQEVILRCVPISNHLYFYWYRQILGQKVEFLVSFYNNEISEKSEIFDDQFSVERPDGSNFTLKIRSTKLEDSAMYFCASSLRSGSYEQYFGPGTRLTVT.

The chain links TRBV6-4 to TRBJ2-3; no clear D. Trimming took 6 bases from V and 3 from J, leaving 22 bases between them. Germline V CDR1 and CDR2: MRHNA, SNTAGT. This CDR3 is 17 amino acids long. CDR3 residues: CASSPPRLWGGTDTQYF. In nucleotides, the CDR3 is TGTGCCAGCAGCCCCCCCCGGTTGTGGGGTGGGACAGATACGCAGTATTTT.

Points on this clonotype: The germline gene is not matched at one end of the junction; a read error may be the cause. The chain is built from TRBV15 and TRBJ1-4; D is undetermined. The CDR3 is made up of 14 amino acids. Germline V lookup: CDR1 LNHNV, CDR2 YYDKDF (reference sequence). The CDR3 nucleotides are TGTGGCACCGACGGGGAAGGGCGCCGTGAAAAACTGTTTTTT. This sequence encodes CGTDGEGRREKLFF. Based on the CDR3 plus reference TRBV15 and TRBJ1-4, the full variable domain is DAMVIQNPRYQVTQFGKPVTLSCSQTLNHNVMYWYQQKSSQAPKLLFHYYDKDFNNEADTPDNFQSRRPNTSFCFLDIRSPGLGDTAMYLCGTDGEGRREKLFFGSGTQLSVL.

This clonotype was detected many times. The chain employs TRBV27 and TRBJ1-5; D gene unclear. The CDR3 contains 15 residues. From germline, CDR1 is MNHEY and CDR2 SMNVEV (reference sequence). Trimming took off 7 bases at V and 6 bases at J, with 19 bases between the two ends. The CDR3 protein is CASTPMGGFGQPQHF. In DNA form, the CDR3 reads TGTGCCAGCACCCCCATGGGAGGGTTCGGTCAGCCCCAGCATTTT.

This clonotype has a count of ten or more. The gene calls are TRBV3-1 and TRBJ2-7, with no clear D. Trimming cost V 3 bases and J 5 bases, with 17 bases left between them. Germline CDR1 LGHDT, CDR2 YNNKEL (reference sequence). The CDR3 is made up of 15 amino acids. As DNA, the CDR3 is TGTGCCAGCAGCCATAGGTCCGGATTTAACGACGAGCAGTACTTC. This codes for CASSHRSGFNDEQYF.

This clonotype has a handful of counts. The chain is built from TRBV4-1 and TRBJ1-5, with a possible D match to TRBD1 (5 bases). The CDR3 runs 18 residues. The germline V and J ends were trimmed by 3 bases and 0 bases, with 18 bases remaining between them. Germline-derived CDR1 and CDR2 are MGHRA and YSYEKL. The CDR3 region has the DNA TGCGCCAGCAGCCAGTTCGCCGGGACCGACGATAGCAATCAGCCCCAGCATTTT. Translation gives CASSQFAGTDDSNQPQHF.

The CDR3 region is CASSRQGAQETQYF. As DNA, the CDR3 is TGTGCCAGCAGCCGACAGGGGGCCCAAGAGACCCAGTACTTC. The chain combines TRBV14 with TRBJ2-5, with 10 bases identical to TRBD1. Germline V CDR1 and CDR2: SGHDN, FVKESK. Trimming took 4 bases from V and 1 from J; bases not matched to a gene: 0. The CDR3 consists of 14 residues.

This rearrangement joins TRBV2 to TRBJ2-1; 9 bases line up with TRBD1. Germline CDR1 is SNHLY and CDR2 is FYNNEI. Trimming cost V 1 base and J 2 bases; bases outside gene matches: 0. The CDR3 is 15 residues long. The chain's CDR3 is CASSEGTGAYNEQFF. CDR3 bases: TGTGCCAGCAGTGAAGGGACAGGGGCCTACAATGAGCAGTTCTTC.

The V gene is TRBV2, the J gene TRBJ2-1, with 9 positions matching TRBD1. The CDR3 consists of 13 residues. Germline trimming cut 4 bases from V and 7 bases from J; bases unmatched to any gene: 2. Germline values: CDR1 SNHLY, CDR2 FYNNEI. As DNA, the CDR3 is TGTGCCAGCAGTGGGGACAGGGTTAATGAGCAGTTCTTC. This translates into CASSGDRVNEQFF.

This clonotype was recorded many times. The genes are TRBV6-1 and TRBJ2-1; D is possibly TRBD1 (5 bases). The length of the CDR3 is 15 residues. The V and J ends lost 2 bases and 1 base respectively, with 9 bases between them. Germline V gene lookup returns CDR1 MNHNS and CDR2 SASEGT. The CDR3 region is CASSESAGSYNEQFF. CDR3 nucleotides: TGTGCCAGCAGTGAATCGGCAGGGTCCTACAATGAGCAGTTCTTC.

A few counts support this clonotype. This rearrangement joins TRBV28 to TRBJ2-6; perhaps TRBD2 as D (6 bases). The CDR3 runs 13 residues. With 3 bases removed from V and 9 bases from J, the gap between germline ends came to 9 bases. Per the germline V gene, CDR1 is MDHEN and CDR2 is SYDVKM. The CDR3 region has the DNA TGTGCCAGCAGTTTTGGGGGAGGCAACGTCCTGACTTTC. It codes for CASSFGGGNVLTF.

This clonotype came up many times. The V gene is TRBV27, the J gene TRBJ1-6; TRBD1 matches 9 bases. The ends lost 5 bases at V and 7 bases at J; junction bases unmatched: 9. The CDR3 consists of 16 residues. Germline values: CDR1 MNHEY, CDR2 SMNVEV (reference sequence). The CDR3 coding sequence is TGTGCCAGCAGTAAACGGGACAGGGCAGCCAATTCACCCCTCCACTTT. Translated, it gives CASSKRDRAANSPLHF.

V and J are TRBV28 and TRBJ2-3; 14 bases match TRBD2. The CDR3 extends over 19 amino acids. V shed 4 bases, J shed 1 base, and the junction held 10 bases outside the gene matches. CDR1 is MDHEN and CDR2 is SYDVKM in the germline V gene. The CDR3 protein is CASSSQGLAGVEGTDTQYF. The DNA of the CDR3 is TGTGCCAGCAGTTCTCAGGGACTAGCGGGAGTAGAAGGCACAGATACGCAGTATTTT.

The chain combines TRBV12-3 or TRBV12-4 with TRBJ2-3; no definite D call. V dropped 6 bases and J dropped 5 bases, with 6 bases sitting between them. This CDR3 is 11 amino acids long. CDR3 DNA: TGTGCCAGCAGACCGATAGATACGCAGTATTTT. Amino acid sequence: CASRPIDTQYF.

This clonotype was picked up many times. This chain links TRBV28 with TRBJ1-1, with a possible D match to TRBD1 (5 bases). Trimming pared 6 bases from V and 5 bases from J, leaving 7 bases between. The germline V gene encodes CDR1 MDHEN and CDR2 SYDVKM. This CDR3 is 11 amino acids long. This chain's CDR3 is CASREGTEAFF. CDR3 in DNA: TGTGCCAGCAGGGAGGGGACTGAAGCTTTCTTT.

The chain recombines TRBV7-2 with TRBJ1-6; no clear D. CDR3 size: 14 residues. Trimming took off 2 bases at V and 5 bases at J, with 7 bases between the two ends. Germline-derived CDR1 and CDR2 are SGHTA and FQGNSA. The CDR3 loop reads CASSLRSDNSPLHF. The CDR3, as DNA: TGTGCCAGCAGCTTAAGAAGCGATAATTCACCCCTCCACTTT.